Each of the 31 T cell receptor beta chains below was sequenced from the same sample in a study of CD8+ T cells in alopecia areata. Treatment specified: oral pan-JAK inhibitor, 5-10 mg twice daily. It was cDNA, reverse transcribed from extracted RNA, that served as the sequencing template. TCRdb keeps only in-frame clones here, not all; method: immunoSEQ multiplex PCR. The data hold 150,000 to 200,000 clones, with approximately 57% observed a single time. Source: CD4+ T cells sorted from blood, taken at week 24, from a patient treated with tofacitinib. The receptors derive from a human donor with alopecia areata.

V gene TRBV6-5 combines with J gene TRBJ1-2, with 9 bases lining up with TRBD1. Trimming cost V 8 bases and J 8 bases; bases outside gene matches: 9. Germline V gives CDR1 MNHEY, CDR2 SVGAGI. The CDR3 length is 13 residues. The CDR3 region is CASGQGHLRGYTF. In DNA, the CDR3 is TGTGCCAGCGGACAGGGGCATCTGAGAGGCTACACCTTC.

The CDR3 nucleotides are TGCAGCGTTGAACGCGGGACTAGCGGCCCTTATGAGACCCAGTACTTC. Encoded protein: CSVERGTSGPYETQYF. This sequence joins TRBV29-1 and TRBJ2-5; 11 positions agree with TRBD2. The germline CDR1 and CDR2 sequences are SQVTM and ANQGSEA. CDR3 length equals 16 residues. V dropped 2 bases and J dropped 5; count of bases not matched to a gene: 10.

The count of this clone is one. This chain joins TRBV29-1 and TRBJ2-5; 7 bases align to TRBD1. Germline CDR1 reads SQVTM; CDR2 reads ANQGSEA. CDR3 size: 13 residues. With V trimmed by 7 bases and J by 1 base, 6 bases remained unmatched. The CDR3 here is CSATRQGQETQYF. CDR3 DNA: TGCAGCGCAACCAGACAGGGCCAAGAGACCCAGTACTTC.

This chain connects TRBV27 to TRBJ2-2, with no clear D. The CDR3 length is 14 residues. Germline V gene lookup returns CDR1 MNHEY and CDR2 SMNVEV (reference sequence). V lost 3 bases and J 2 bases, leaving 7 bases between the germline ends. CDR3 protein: CASSFGRNTGELFF. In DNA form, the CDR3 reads TGTGCCAGCAGTTTCGGCAGAAACACCGGGGAGCTGTTTTTT.

The CDR3 here is CASSEAQGRSQPQHF. The CDR3 DNA follows: TGTGCCAGCAGTGAAGCGCAGGGCAGAAGTCAGCCCCAGCATTTT. This sequence joins TRBV2 and TRBJ1-5, with a tentative D call TRBD1 (5 bases). The V and J ends lost 0 bases and 6 bases respectively, with 12 bases between them. The CDR3 loop spans 15 amino acids. Germline V gene data show CDR1 as SNHLY and CDR2 as FYNNEI.

The CDR3, as DNA: TGTGCCTGGACCCGAGGGGGAATCACTGAAGCTTTCTTT. This sequence encodes CAWTRGGITEAFF. The gene calls are TRBV30 and TRBJ1-1; D is perhaps TRBD1 (6 bases). The CDR3 length is 13 residues. Deletions cut 4 bases from V and 4 bases from J, with 13 bases between. Germline values: CDR1 GTSNPN, CDR2 SVGIG (reference sequence).

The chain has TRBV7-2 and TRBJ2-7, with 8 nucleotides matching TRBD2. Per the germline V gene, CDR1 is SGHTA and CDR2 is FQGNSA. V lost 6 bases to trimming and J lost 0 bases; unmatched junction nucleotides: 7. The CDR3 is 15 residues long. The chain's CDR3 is CASSRISGGSYEQYF. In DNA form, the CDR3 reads TGTGCCAGCAGTCGTATCAGCGGGGGCTCCTACGAGCAGTACTTC.

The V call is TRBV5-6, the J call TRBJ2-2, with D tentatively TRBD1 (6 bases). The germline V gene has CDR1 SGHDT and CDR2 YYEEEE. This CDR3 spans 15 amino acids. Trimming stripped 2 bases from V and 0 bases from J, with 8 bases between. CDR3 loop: CASSFSGANTGELFF. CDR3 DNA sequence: TGTGCCAGCAGCTTCTCAGGGGCGAACACCGGGGAGCTGTTTTTT.

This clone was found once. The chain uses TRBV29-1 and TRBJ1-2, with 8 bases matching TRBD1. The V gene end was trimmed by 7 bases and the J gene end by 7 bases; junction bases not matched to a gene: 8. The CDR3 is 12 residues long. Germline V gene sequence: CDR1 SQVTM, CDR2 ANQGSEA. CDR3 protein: CSAGQGVGGYTF. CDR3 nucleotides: TGCAGCGCCGGACAGGGTGTCGGTGGCTACACCTTC.

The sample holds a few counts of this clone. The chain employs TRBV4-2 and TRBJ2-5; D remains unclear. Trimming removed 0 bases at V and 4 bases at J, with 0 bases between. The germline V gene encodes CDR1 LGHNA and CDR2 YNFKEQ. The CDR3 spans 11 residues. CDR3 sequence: CASSQEETQYF. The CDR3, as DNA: TGTGCCAGCAGCCAAGAAGAGACCCAGTACTTC.

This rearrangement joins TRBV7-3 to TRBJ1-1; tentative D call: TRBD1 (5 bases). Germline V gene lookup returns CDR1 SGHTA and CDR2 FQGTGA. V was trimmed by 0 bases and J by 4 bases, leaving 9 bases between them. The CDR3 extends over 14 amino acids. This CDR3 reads CASSLTRQSTEAFF. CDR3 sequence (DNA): TGTGCCAGCAGCTTAACCCGACAGAGCACTGAAGCTTTCTTT.

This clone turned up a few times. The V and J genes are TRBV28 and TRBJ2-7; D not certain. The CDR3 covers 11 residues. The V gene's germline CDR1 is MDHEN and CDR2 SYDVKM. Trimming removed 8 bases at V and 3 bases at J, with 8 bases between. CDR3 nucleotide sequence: TGTGCCAGCGGGTCGATCTACGAGCAGTACTTC. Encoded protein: CASGSIYEQYF.

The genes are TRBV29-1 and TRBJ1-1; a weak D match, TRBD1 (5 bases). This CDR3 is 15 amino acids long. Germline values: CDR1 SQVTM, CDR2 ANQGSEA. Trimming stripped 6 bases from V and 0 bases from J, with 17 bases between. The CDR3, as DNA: TGCAGCGTCCGCCCCCGACAGTTCATGAACACTGAAGCTTTCTTT. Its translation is CSVRPRQFMNTEAFF.

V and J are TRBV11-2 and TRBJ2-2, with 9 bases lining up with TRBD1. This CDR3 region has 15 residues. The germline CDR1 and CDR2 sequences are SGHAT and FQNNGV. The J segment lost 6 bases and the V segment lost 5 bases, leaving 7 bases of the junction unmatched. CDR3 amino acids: CASSAGTGSPGELFF. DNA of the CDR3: TGTGCCAGCAGCGCTGGGACAGGGAGTCCCGGGGAGCTGTTTTTT.

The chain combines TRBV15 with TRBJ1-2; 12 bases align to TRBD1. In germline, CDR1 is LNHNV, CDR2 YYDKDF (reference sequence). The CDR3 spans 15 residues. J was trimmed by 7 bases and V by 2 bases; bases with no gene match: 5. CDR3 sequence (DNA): TGTGCCACCAGCAGAAGGGGACAGGGGGCCTCTGGCTACACCTTC. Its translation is CATSRRGQGASGYTF.

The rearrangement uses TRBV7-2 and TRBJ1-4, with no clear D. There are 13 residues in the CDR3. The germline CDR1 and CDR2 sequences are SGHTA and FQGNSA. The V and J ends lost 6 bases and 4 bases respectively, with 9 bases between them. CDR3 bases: TGTGCCAGCAGAGACCAGCATAATGAAAAACTGTTTTTT. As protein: CASRDQHNEKLFF.

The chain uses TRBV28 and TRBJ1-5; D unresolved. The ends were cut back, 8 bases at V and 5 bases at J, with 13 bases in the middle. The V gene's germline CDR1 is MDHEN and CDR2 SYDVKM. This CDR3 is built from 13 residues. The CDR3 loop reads CASLLKGYQPQHF. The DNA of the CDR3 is TGTGCCAGCCTCCTGAAGGGTTATCAGCCCCAGCATTTT.

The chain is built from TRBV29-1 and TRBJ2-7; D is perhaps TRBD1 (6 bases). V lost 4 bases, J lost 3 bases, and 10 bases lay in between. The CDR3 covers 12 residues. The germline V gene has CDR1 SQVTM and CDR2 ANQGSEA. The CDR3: CSVVEDSYEQYF. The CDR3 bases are TGCAGCGTTGTCGAGGACAGCTACGAGCAGTACTTC.

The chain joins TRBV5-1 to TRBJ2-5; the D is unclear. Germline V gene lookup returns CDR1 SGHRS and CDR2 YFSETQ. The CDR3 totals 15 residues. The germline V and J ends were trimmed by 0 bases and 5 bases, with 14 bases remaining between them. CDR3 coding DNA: TGCGCCAGCAGCTTGGAGTTATCCCTCCGGGAGACCCAGTACTTC. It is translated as CASSLELSLRETQYF. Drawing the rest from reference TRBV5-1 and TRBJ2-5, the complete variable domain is KAGVTQTPRYLIKTRGQQVTLSCSPISGHRSVSWYQQTPGQGLQFLFEYFSETQRNKGNFPGRFSGRQFSNSRSEMNVSTLELGDSALYLCASSLELSLRETQYFGPGTRLLVL.

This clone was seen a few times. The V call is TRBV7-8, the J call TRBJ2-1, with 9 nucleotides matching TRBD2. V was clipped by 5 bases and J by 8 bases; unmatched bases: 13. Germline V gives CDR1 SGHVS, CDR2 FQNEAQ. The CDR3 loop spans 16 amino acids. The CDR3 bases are TGTGCCAGCAGCCTCAACTCGGGACTAGCCGGTCATGAGCAGTTCTTC. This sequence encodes CASSLNSGLAGHEQFF.

The CDR3 protein is CATSRDRGDYGYTF. CDR3 nucleotides: TGTGCCACCAGCAGAGACAGGGGAGACTATGGCTACACCTTC. This chain links TRBV15 with TRBJ1-2, with D maybe TRBD1 (6 bases). Germline CDR1 and CDR2: LNHNV and YYDKDF (reference sequence). The V gene lost 0 bases and the J gene lost 3 bases, with 8 bases spanning the gap. The CDR3 covers 14 residues.

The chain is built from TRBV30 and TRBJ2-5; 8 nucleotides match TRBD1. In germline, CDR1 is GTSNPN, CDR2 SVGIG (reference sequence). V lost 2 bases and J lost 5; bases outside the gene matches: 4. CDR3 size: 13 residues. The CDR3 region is CAWSSRQGETQYF. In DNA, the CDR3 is TGTGCCTGGAGTTCTAGACAGGGGGAGACCCAGTACTTC.

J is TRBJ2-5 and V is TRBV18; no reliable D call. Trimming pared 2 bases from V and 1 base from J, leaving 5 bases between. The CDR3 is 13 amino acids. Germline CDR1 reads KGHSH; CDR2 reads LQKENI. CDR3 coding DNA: TGTGCCAGCTCACCATTCAGCCAAGAGACCCAGTACTTC. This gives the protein CASSPFSQETQYF. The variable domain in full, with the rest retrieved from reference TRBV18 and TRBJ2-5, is NAGVMQNPRHLVRRRGQEARLRCSPMKGHSHVYWYRQLPEEGLKFMVYLQKENIIDESGMPKERFSAEFPKEGPSILRIQQVVRGDSAAYFCASSPFSQETQYFGPGTRLLVL.

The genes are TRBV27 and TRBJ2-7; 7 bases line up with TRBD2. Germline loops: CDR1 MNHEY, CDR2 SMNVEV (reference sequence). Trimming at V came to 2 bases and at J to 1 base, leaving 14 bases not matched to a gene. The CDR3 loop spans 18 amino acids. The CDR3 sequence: CASSLKLGGSGESYEQYF. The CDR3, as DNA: TGTGCCAGCAGTTTAAAATTAGGTGGGAGCGGGGAATCCTACGAGCAGTACTTC.

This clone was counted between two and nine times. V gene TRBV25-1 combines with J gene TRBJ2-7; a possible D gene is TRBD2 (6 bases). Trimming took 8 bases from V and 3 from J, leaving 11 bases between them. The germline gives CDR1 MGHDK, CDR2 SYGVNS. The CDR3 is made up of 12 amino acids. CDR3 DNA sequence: TGTGCCAGCTCCCGGGGGAACTACGAGCAGTACTTC. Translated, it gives CASSRGNYEQYF.

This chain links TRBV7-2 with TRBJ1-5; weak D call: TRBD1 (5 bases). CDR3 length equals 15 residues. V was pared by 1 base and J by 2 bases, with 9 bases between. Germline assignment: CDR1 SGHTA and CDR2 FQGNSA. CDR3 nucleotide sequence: TGTGCCAGCAGCTTAGTAGGGGCCGGCAATCAGCCCCAGCATTTT. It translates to CASSLVGAGNQPQHF. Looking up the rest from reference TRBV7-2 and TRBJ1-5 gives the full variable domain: GAGVSQSPSNKVTEKGKDVELRCDPISGHTALYWYRQSLGQGLEFLIYFQGNSAPDKSGLPSDRFSAERTGGSVSTLTIQRTQQEDSAVYLCASSLVGAGNQPQHFGDGTRLSIL.

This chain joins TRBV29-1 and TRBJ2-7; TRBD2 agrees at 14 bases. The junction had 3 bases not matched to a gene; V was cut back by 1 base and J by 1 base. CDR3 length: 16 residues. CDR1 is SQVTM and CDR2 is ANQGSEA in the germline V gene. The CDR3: CSVEGTSGGTSYEQYF. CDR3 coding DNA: TGCAGCGTTGAAGGGACTAGCGGGGGGACTTCCTACGAGCAGTACTTC.

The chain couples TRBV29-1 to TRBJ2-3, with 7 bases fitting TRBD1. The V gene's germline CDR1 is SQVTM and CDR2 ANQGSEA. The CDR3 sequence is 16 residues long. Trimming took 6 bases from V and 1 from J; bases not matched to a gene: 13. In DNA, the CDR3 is TGCAGCGTCCGCCGGGACAGAGAGCGTGGCACAGATACGCAGTATTTT. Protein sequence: CSVRRDRERGTDTQYF.

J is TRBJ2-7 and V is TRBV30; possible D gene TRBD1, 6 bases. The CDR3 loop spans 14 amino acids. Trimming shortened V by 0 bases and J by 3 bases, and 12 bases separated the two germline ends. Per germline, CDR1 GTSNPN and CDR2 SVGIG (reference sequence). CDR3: CAWSVKQGLYEQYF. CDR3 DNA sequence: TGTGCCTGGAGTGTAAAACAGGGCCTCTACGAGCAGTACTTC.

CDR3 sequence reads: CASRLSGGEYNEQFF. The CDR3 region has the DNA TGTGCCAGCAGACTCAGTGGGGGGGAATACAATGAGCAGTTCTTC. The gene calls are TRBV2 and TRBJ2-1; 7 bases map to TRBD2. Losses at the gene ends were 6 bases for V and 4 bases for J; bases not matched to a gene: 9. This CDR3 comprises 15 residues. The germline V gene encodes CDR1 SNHLY and CDR2 FYNNEI.

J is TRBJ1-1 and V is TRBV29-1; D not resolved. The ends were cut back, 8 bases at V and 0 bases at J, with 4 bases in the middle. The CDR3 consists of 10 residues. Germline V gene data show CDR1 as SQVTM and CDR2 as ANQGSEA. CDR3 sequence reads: CSILNTEAFF. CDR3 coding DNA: TGCAGCATATTGAACACTGAAGCTTTCTTT.